This TCR beta chain is from a study of blood T cells in healthy people across ages (dated by TCRdb to about 2015). Describing the broader study: In model experiments, template switching captured about one uniquely barcoded TCR beta cDNA molecule for every two T cells. Donors were grouped into four age groups: young (average about 15 years), middle-aged (less than 40), aged (over 55) and long-lived (just over 80). For two donors (one aged 18 to 29 and one aged 80 or older), the study analyzed two additional independent replicas of 1 million unique cDNA reads from the same blood draw. Using deep sequencing normalized with unique cDNA molecular identifiers, the study measured how TCR beta repertoire diversity changes with age. Donors of different ages were randomly distributed across sequencing lanes to avoid experimental bias. Study-level results and caveats: Bulk unsorted PBMC profiling prevented conclusive comparison of naive and antigen-experienced compartments. As age increased, observed TCR beta diversity per million T cells dropped in a roughly linear way, and a significant reduction was already evident by age about 40. Compared with the aged group, more naive CD4+ T cells, fewer expanded clones and increased TCR diversity were shown by the long-lived group, suggesting age selection. Estimates of total diversity based on one million sequenced T cells were considered lower bounds and underestimates. Because donor CMV infection status was unknown, age-related changes in expanded clonotypes were potentially confounded. Observed TCR beta diversity correlated strongly with the percentage of naive T cells measured by flow cytometry.

A word on this clonotype: Its cognate antigen has yet to be identified. No base quality information exists; no much larger clone differs at one position.

Systemically healthy Caucasian individuals from Russia, about 38 in total and aged about 6 to 95 years, were included as donors. Each donor gave 8.5 to 10 milliliters of peripheral blood, collected into EDTA-treated Vacutainer tubes. Ficoll-Paque density-gradient centrifugation was used to isolate PBMCs, with at least 6.5 million obtained per sample. Total RNA, at least 6 micrograms per sample, was extracted from PBMCs with Trizol reagent. For every donor, an aliquot of PBMCs went through flow cytometry to measure the percentages of naive CD45RAhigh/CD27high T cells. The CDR3 holds 15 amino acids from the cysteine to the phenylalanine. The read is trimmed to its CDR3 DNA, 45 bases read in frame from base 1. V is pruned by 0 bases and J by 5 bases, leaving 6 bases of the junction without a gene match. The germline V gene encodes CDR1 DFQATT and CDR2 SNEGSKA (reference sequence). Receptor libraries were prepared by 5' RACE. The listed sequencing device is Illumina HiSeq 2500. A second about 7 to 12 cycle PCR used a sample-barcoded 5' primer and a J-beta primer mix. Each TCR beta cDNA molecule received a unique molecular identifier from a template-switch 5' adaptor carrying 12 random nucleotides. At least 2.5 million CDR3-containing paired-end reads were obtained from each sample. All of the RNA was converted into first-strand cDNA using the Mint cDNA synthesis kit, with a TRBC-specific oligonucleotide serving as the primer. Following uracil-DNA glycosylase treatment, a first 18-cycle PCR with universal primers M1SS and BC2_uni_R was performed on all cDNA. Turning to the authors' computational methods: Normalization of each sample was performed by random selection of 1 million high-quality reads, each carrying a distinct molecular identifier. Instead of being binned into consensus sequences, reads that shared molecular identifiers were thrown out. MiTCR, set to a Q25 quality threshold and the strictest error-elimination algorithm, was used for CDR3 identification, clonotype clustering and error correction. A nonparametric unseen species model with Euler transformation was used to estimate lower-bound total TCR beta diversity. Using fastp at Q25 and MiXCR, TCRdb reprocessed the public reads and kept productive beta chains. Each entry merges the rows of one CDR3 protein and shows their most common DNA and genes. TCRdb's processing, not the study's, gives the V and J calls here. The sample table holds roughly 2 million distinct CDR3 sequences, of which approximately 50% were seen once. Together, the top ten hold over 2% of the sample.

Recombination linked TRBV20-1 to TRBJ1-4; 7 bases in between match TRBD1. This clonotype was sampled from a middle-aged woman in good health. Sequences were obtained from blood. This receptor has the CDR3 CSARDLQGVNEKLFF. DNA sequence: TGCAGTGCTAGAGATCTCCAGGGGGTAAATGAAAAACTGTTTTTT.